The T cell receptor beta chain under discussion was sequenced for a study of regulatory T cells. Study-wide points: Hydrophobic residues at CDR3 positions 6 and 7 were enriched in conventional CD4+ T cells of CD3G-deficient patients.

CDR1 ENHRY and CDR2 SYGVKD come from the germline V gene. The CDR3 consists of 15 residues. V trimming: 6 bases; J trimming: 1 base; junction bases outside the gene matches: 4. As to this clone: Antigen unknown.

The primer mix had 52 TRBV and 13 TRBJ primers. Method: immunoSEQ multiplex PCR; TCRdb's copy keeps in-frame clones and lacks some. The sample shows 20,000 to 25,000 clones, 88% of them seen only once. J is TRBJ2-2 and V is TRBV10-3, with 8 bases aligning to TRBD1. Sequencing used conventional CD4+ T cells sorted from blood. This receptor was taken from a child aged 5-17 years with CD3G deficiency. In nucleotides, the CDR3 is TGTGCCATCAGCAAGACAGGGGAGAACACCGGGGAGCTGTTTTTT. It specifies CAISKTGENTGELFF.